Listed here are 26 T cell receptor beta chains from one sample, sequenced in a study of control samples from healthy donors and cancer patients. Sequencing used immunoSEQ multiplex PCR; TCRdb keeps in-frame clones, though not all of them. This table has roughly 170,000 clones, approximately 94% appearing once. The sequenced sample was blood. These receptors all stem from a woman under 30 in good health.

The gene calls are TRBV11-2 and TRBJ2-2; 8 bases align to TRBD2. Germline V gives CDR1 SGHAT, CDR2 FQNNGV. There are 16 residues in the CDR3. Germline trimming cut 5 bases from V and 6 bases from J; bases unmatched to any gene: 11. CDR3 coding DNA: TGTGCCAGCAGCAAACCGGGGACTAGTCGAGCCGGGGAGCTGTTTTTT. Translating gives CASSKPGTSRAGELFF.

The rearrangement links TRBV6-4 to TRBJ1-1; tentatively, D is TRBD1 (5 bases). CDR3 size: 14 residues. From germline, CDR1 is MRHNA and CDR2 SNTAGT. Deletions cut 7 bases from V and 1 base from J, with 13 bases between. The CDR3 DNA sequence: TGTGCCAGCAAACCCTGGGGGGAGAACACTGAAGCTTTCTTT. As protein: CASKPWGENTEAFF.

The chain joins TRBV2 to TRBJ2-1, with 7 bases fitting TRBD1. J lost 6 bases, V lost 8 bases, and 7 bases had no gene match. The CDR3 runs to 13 residues. Germline values: CDR1 SNHLY, CDR2 FYNNEI. The CDR3 region is CASLGTDPNEQFF. The CDR3 DNA reads TGTGCCAGCCTCGGGACAGACCCCAATGAGCAGTTCTTC.

This chain connects TRBV4-2 to TRBJ1-5; 7 nucleotides align to TRBD1. From germline, CDR1 is LGHNA and CDR2 YNFKEQ. The CDR3 is 15 residues long. V lost 1 base and J lost 6; bases outside the gene matches: 6. Here the CDR3 DNA reads TGTGCCAGCAGCCAAGTATCAGGGGGAGGTCAGCCCCAGCATTTT. This codes for CASSQVSGGGQPQHF.

The chain employs TRBV6-5 and TRBJ2-2, with D unclear. This CDR3 has 13 amino acids. Germline assignment: CDR1 MNHEY and CDR2 SVGAGI. Deletions cut 9 bases from V and 5 bases from J, with 13 bases between. The CDR3 loop reads CASLRVDTGELFF. The CDR3 DNA is TGTGCCAGTCTAAGGGTAGATACCGGGGAGCTGTTTTTT.

V is TRBV11-3 and J is TRBJ1-1, with 10 bases that match TRBD1. The J segment lost 4 bases and the V segment lost 2 bases, leaving 4 bases of the junction unmatched. In germline, CDR1 is SGHNT, CDR2 YENEEA. The CDR3 has 15 amino acids. The CDR3 here is CASSLLTGGSTEAFF. As DNA, the CDR3 is TGTGCCAGCAGCTTACTGACAGGGGGCTCCACTGAAGCTTTCTTT. Based on the CDR3 plus reference TRBV11-3 and TRBJ1-1, the full variable domain is EAGVVQSPRYKIIEKKQPVAFWCNPISGHNTLYWYLQNLGQGPELLIRYENEEAVDDSQLPKDRFSAERLKGVDSTLKIQPAELGDSAVYLCASSLLTGGSTEAFFGQGTRLTVV.

This chain joins TRBV7-2 and TRBJ2-5; TRBD1 aligns across 7 bases. V trimming: 2 bases; J trimming: 1 base; junction bases outside the gene matches: 10. The CDR3 length is 17 residues. Germline values: CDR1 SGHTA, CDR2 FQGNSA. This chain's CDR3 is CASSLLTPGTAQETQYF. The CDR3 DNA sequence: TGTGCCAGCAGCTTATTGACCCCCGGGACAGCCCAAGAGACCCAGTACTTC. Variable domain in full (rest from reference TRBV7-2 and TRBJ2-5): GAGVSQSPSNKVTEKGKDVELRCDPISGHTALYWYRQSLGQGLEFLIYFQGNSAPDKSGLPSDRFSAERTGGSVSTLTIQRTQQEDSAVYLCASSLLTPGTAQETQYFGPGTRLLVL.

The V and J genes are TRBV27 and TRBJ1-3, with unresolved D. Trimming removed 0 bases at V and 2 bases at J, with 8 bases between. The germline V gene has CDR1 MNHEY and CDR2 SMNVEV (reference sequence). This CDR3 spans 15 amino acids. In DNA, the CDR3 is TGTGCCAGCAGTTTATCAGTCGACACTGGAAACACCATATATTTT. Translation gives CASSLSVDTGNTIYF.

CDR3 DNA sequence: TGTGCCAGCAGAGAAAGATTTTTCAACTATGGCTACACCTTC. Its protein is CASRERFFNYGYTF. The chain carries TRBV2 and TRBJ1-2; D is ambiguous. This CDR3 is built from 14 residues. From germline, CDR1 is SNHLY and CDR2 FYNNEI. V lost 6 bases and J 2 bases, leaving 13 bases between the germline ends.

CDR3 residues: CASSPITGANSPLHF. CDR3 sequence (DNA): TGTGCCAGCTCACCAATAACAGGTGCTAATTCACCCCTCCACTTT. The chain joins TRBV18 to TRBJ1-6, with a tentative D call TRBD1 (5 bases). V lost 2 bases to trimming and J lost 6 bases, with 11 bases between them. The CDR3 is 15 residues long. Germline V CDR1 and CDR2: KGHSH, LQKENI.

This rearrangement joins TRBV11-2 to TRBJ1-2; D unclear. V lost 5 bases, J lost 5 bases, and 12 bases lay in between. This CDR3 is built from 13 residues. Germline V gene data show CDR1 as SGHAT and CDR2 as FQNNGV. CDR3 sequence: CASSPWTDYGYTF. In DNA form, the CDR3 reads TGTGCCAGCAGCCCGTGGACGGATTATGGCTACACCTTC.

This chain links TRBV7-8 with TRBJ2-1; D unclear. Per germline, CDR1 SGHVS and CDR2 FQNEAQ. The CDR3 runs 16 residues. The germline V and J ends were trimmed by 5 bases and 0 bases, with 14 bases remaining between them. In DNA form, the CDR3 reads TGTGCCAGCAGCCCATACCATGAGAGCTCCTACAATGAGCAGTTCTTC. Residues: CASSPYHESSYNEQFF. Combining the CDR3 with reference TRBV7-8 and TRBJ2-1 gives the whole variable domain GAGVSQSPRYKVAKRGQDVALRCDPISGHVSLFWYQQALGQGPEFLTYFQNEAQLDKSGLPSDRFFAERPEGSVSTLKIQRTQQEDSAVYLCASSPYHESSYNEQFFGPGTRLTVL.

The chain is built from TRBV19 and TRBJ2-3, with 7 nucleotides matching TRBD1. In germline, CDR1 is LNHDA, CDR2 SQIVND (reference sequence). V shed 3 bases, J shed 3 bases, and the junction held 6 bases outside the gene matches. This CDR3 spans 15 amino acids. CDR3 sequence reads: CASSINRGMTDTQYF. The CDR3 coding sequence is TGTGCCAGTAGTATCAACAGGGGAATGACAGATACGCAGTATTTT.

The genes are TRBV7-2 and TRBJ1-2, with D unclear. This CDR3 comprises 13 residues. The germline V gene has CDR1 SGHTA and CDR2 FQGNSA. Deletions cut 1 base from V and 8 bases from J, with 11 bases between. CDR3 sequence reads: CASSLGEIWGYTF. The CDR3 DNA reads as TGTGCCAGCAGCTTAGGGGAAATCTGGGGCTACACCTTC.

This clone was detected only a few times. The genes are TRBV14 and TRBJ1-2; D not certain. The ends were cut back, 5 bases at V and 2 bases at J, with 6 bases in the middle. The germline V gene encodes CDR1 SGHDN and CDR2 FVKESK. This CDR3 comprises 12 residues. CDR3 sequence (DNA): TGTGCCAGCAGCGATCAGAACTATGGCTACACCTTC. Protein: CASSDQNYGYTF.

The chain recombines TRBV27 with TRBJ2-1; D ambiguous. The CDR3 runs 13 residues. Germline CDR1 and CDR2: MNHEY and SMNVEV (reference sequence). V was shortened by 2 bases and J by 4 bases, with 6 bases between the two germline ends. CDR3 sequence: CASSLVEYNEQFF. The CDR3 DNA sequence: TGTGCCAGCAGTTTAGTTGAGTACAATGAGCAGTTCTTC.

The chain is built from TRBV28 and TRBJ1-3; maybe TRBD1 (5 bases). The CDR3 is made up of 16 amino acids. The germline gives CDR1 MDHEN, CDR2 SYDVKM. The ends were cut back, 1 base at V and 7 bases at J, with 17 bases in the middle. This CDR3 is CASSLYAGPPGNTIYF. Here the CDR3 DNA reads TGTGCCAGCAGTTTATACGCAGGGCCCCCCGGGAACACCATATATTTT.

The V gene is TRBV2, the J gene TRBJ1-1; D gene uncertain. The germline V gene encodes CDR1 SNHLY and CDR2 FYNNEI. The CDR3 covers 14 residues. V was shortened by 0 bases and J by 8 bases, with 13 bases between the two germline ends. The CDR3 coding sequence is TGTGCCAGCAGTGAAGCGCTGGCGCTCCAAGAAGCTTTCTTT. This translates into CASSEALALQEAFF.

The chain couples TRBV21-1 to TRBJ2-7; TRBD2, the table's D call, lacks a check against the DNA. TRBV21-1 is a pseudogene. This CDR3 contains 18 residues. The CDR3 DNA follows: TGTGCCAGCAGCAACTCCCTAGCGGGAGGGGGACCCAGTAACGAGCAGTACTTC. Translation: CASSNSLAGGGPSNEQYF.

As regards this clone: Other DNA sequences in the sample encode the same CDR3. The rearrangement links TRBV5-4 to TRBJ1-1; a weak D match, TRBD1 (6 bases). The CDR3 totals 14 residues. Germline CDR1 SGHNT, CDR2 YYREEE (reference sequence). V was cut by 4 bases and J by 1 base, with 11 bases left in between. CDR3 loop: CASSRGGRNTEAFF. The CDR3 nucleotides read TGTGCCAGCAGCCGGGGGGGGCGGAACACTGAAGCTTTCTTT.

The genes are TRBV19 and TRBJ2-5; D not resolved. CDR1 is LNHDA, CDR2 SQIVND, per germline (reference sequence). The CDR3 totals 13 residues. V lost 6 bases and J lost 5, with 13 bases in between. CDR3 sequence reads: CASRSTGRETQYF. CDR3 nucleotides: TGTGCCAGTAGGAGCACGGGCAGGGAGACCCAGTACTTC.

This chain links TRBV27 with TRBJ2-5; D ambiguous. The CDR3 runs 10 residues. Germline lookup yields CDR1 MNHEY and CDR2 SMNVEV (reference sequence). V was trimmed by 7 bases and J by 7 bases, leaving 7 bases between them. The CDR3 region is CASTPRTQYF. In DNA form, the CDR3 reads TGTGCCAGCACCCCCAGGACCCAGTACTTC.

This clone occurred once. The genes are TRBV9 and TRBJ2-7; 8 bases fit TRBD2. Germline V lookup: CDR1 SGDLS, CDR2 YYNGEE. This CDR3 contains 13 residues. The ends lost 4 bases at V and 6 bases at J; junction bases unmatched: 6. The CDR3 sequence: CASSIRGGGEQYF. CDR3 coding DNA: TGTGCCAGCAGCATCCGGGGGGGAGGCGAGCAGTACTTC. The full variable domain, its missing parts supplied by reference TRBV9 and TRBJ2-7, is DSGVTQTPKHLITATGQRVTLRCSPRSGDLSVYWYQQSLDQGLQFLIQYYNGEERAKGNILERFSAQQFPDLHSELNLSSLELGDSALYFCASSIRGGGEQYFGPGTRLTVT.

This sequence joins TRBV14 and TRBJ2-2; maybe TRBD1 (7 bases). This CDR3 region has 16 residues. Trimming removed 1 base at V and 5 bases at J, with 14 bases between. From germline, CDR1 is SGHDN and CDR2 FVKESK. The DNA of the CDR3 is TGTGCCAGCAGCCAAGTGAAACAGGGGAGGACCGGGGAGCTGTTTTTT. Translating gives CASSQVKQGRTGELFF. Filled out from reference TRBV14 and TRBJ2-2, the complete variable domain reads EAGVTQFPSHSVIEKGQTVTLRCDPISGHDNLYWYRRVMGKEIKFLLHFVKESKQDESGMPNNRFLAERTGGTYSTLKVQPAELEDSGVYFCASSQVKQGRTGELFFGEGSRLTVL.

The chain recombines TRBV27 with TRBJ1-4; a possible D gene is TRBD1 (6 bases). From germline, CDR1 is MNHEY and CDR2 SMNVEV (reference sequence). The CDR3 has 16 residues. Trimming took 4 bases from V and 7 from J, leaving 19 bases between them. This CDR3 reads CASSSHWGGLGEKLFF. The CDR3 coding sequence is TGTGCCAGCAGTTCCCACTGGGGGGGGCTAGGTGAAAAACTGTTTTTT.

This clone has a single count. The gene calls are TRBV5-1 and TRBJ1-1; 7 bases align to TRBD1. The CDR3 totals 14 residues. Germline CDR1 SGHRS, CDR2 YFSETQ. Losses at the gene ends were 3 bases for V and 6 bases for J; bases not matched to a gene: 8. The CDR3 sequence is CASSSQGGLAEAFF. The CDR3 nucleotides read TGCGCCAGCAGCTCTCAGGGGGGCCTGGCTGAAGCTTTCTTT.